The 8 T cell receptor beta chains listed next were all sequenced from one sample in a study of cytomegalovirus exposure and HLA in healthy donors. The PCR employed 60 Vbeta primers together with 13 Jbeta primers. Libraries were prepared by immunoSEQ multiplex PCR; TCRdb keeps only in-frame clonotypes and omits some of them. The sample consists of 140,000 to 150,000 clones, around three quarters of them appearing once. Sequenced: PBMCs. Receptor source: a man in his forties in good health and CMV-seropositive.

This clone was counted once. This chain uses TRBV5-1 with TRBJ2-7; a possible D gene is TRBD2 (5 bases). CDR1 is SGHRS, CDR2 YFSETQ, per germline. V was shortened by 2 bases and J by 4 bases, with 16 bases between the two germline ends. This CDR3 is built from 15 residues. The CDR3 sequence: CASSLRGSEGYEQYF. In nucleotides, the CDR3 is TGCGCCAGCAGCTTAAGAGGAAGCGAGGGATACGAGCAGTACTTC.

V is TRBV28 and J is TRBJ2-1; 8 bases agree with TRBD1. Unmatched junction bases numbered 15, after V lost 6 bases and J lost 5 bases. CDR1 MDHEN and CDR2 SYDVKM come from the germline V gene. This CDR3 spans 17 amino acids. CDR3 sequence reads: CASRTTGGGKNNNEQFF. The CDR3 DNA follows: TGTGCCAGCAGGACTACAGGGGGTGGTAAGAACAACAATGAGCAGTTCTTC.

The chain recombines TRBV7-3 with TRBJ2-5; 8 bases map to TRBD2. The length of the CDR3 is 15 residues. Per germline, CDR1 SGHTA and CDR2 FQGTGA. The junction had 2 bases not matched to a gene; V was cut back by 2 bases and J by 0 bases. CDR3: CASSLAGGNQETQYF. CDR3 nucleotide sequence: TGTGCCAGCAGCTTAGCGGGAGGCAACCAAGAGACCCAGTACTTC.

The V gene is TRBV5-6, the J gene TRBJ1-3; TRBD1 might be the D (6 bases). The CDR3 consists of 16 residues. V was cut by 0 bases and J by 0 bases, with 10 bases left in between. From germline, CDR1 is SGHDT and CDR2 YYEEEE. CDR3 bases: TGTGCCAGCAGCTTGGACGACAGGATCTCTGGAAACACCATATATTTT. Its translation is CASSLDDRISGNTIYF.

This rearrangement joins TRBV5-1 to TRBJ1-2; TRBD1 is a possible D gene (6 bases). In germline, CDR1 is SGHRS, CDR2 YFSETQ. The CDR3 is made up of 13 amino acids. Trimming removed 0 bases at V and 8 bases at J, with 11 bases between. CDR3 nucleotides: TGCGCCAGCAGCTTGGCCGTACAGGGAGGCTACACCTTC. Protein sequence: CASSLAVQGGYTF.

The CDR3 sequence: CASRDTGKNTEAFF. The CDR3 nucleotides read TGTGCCAGCCGAGACACAGGAAAGAACACTGAAGCTTTCTTT. This chain uses TRBV6-6 with TRBJ1-1; a weak D match, TRBD1 (5 bases). This CDR3 comprises 14 residues. Trimming left V 8 bases short and J 1 base short, with 14 bases between. Looked up from germline, CDR1 is MNHNY and CDR2 is SVGAGI (reference sequence).

The chain employs TRBV7-9 and TRBJ1-4; D unresolved. Deletions cut 3 bases from V and 5 bases from J, with 10 bases between. CDR1 and CDR2 (germline): SEHNR, FQNEAQ (reference sequence). This CDR3 is built from 14 residues. The chain's CDR3 is CASSLADQNEKLFF. For the CDR3, the DNA is TGTGCCAGCAGCTTGGCGGATCAAAATGAAAAACTGTTTTTT. The entire variable domain, with the rest obtained from reference TRBV7-9 and TRBJ1-4, is as follows: DTGVSQNPRHKITKRGQNVTFRCDPISEHNRLYWYRQTLGQGPEFLTYFQNEAQLEKSRLLSDRFSAERPKGSFSTLEIQRTEQGDSAMYLCASSLADQNEKLFFGSGTQLSVL.

This clone was detected only a few times. The V gene is TRBV5-5, the J gene TRBJ1-3, with 9 bases lining up with TRBD1. Germline CDR1 SGHKS, CDR2 YYEKEE (reference sequence). This CDR3 spans 16 amino acids. V dropped 5 bases and J dropped 9; count of bases not matched to a gene: 15. The CDR3 DNA follows: TGTGCCAGCAGATCCGGGACAGGGACTGTTCGGGGCACCATATATTTT. The encoded protein is CASRSGTGTVRGTIYF. Full variable domain (missing parts from reference TRBV5-5 and TRBJ1-3): DAGVTQSPTHLIKTRGQQVTLRCSPISGHKSVSWYQQVLGQGPQFIFQYYEKEERGRGNFPDRFSARQFPNYSSELNVNALLLGDSALYLCASRSGTGTVRGTIYFGEGSWLTVV.